The rows below give T cell receptor beta chains drawn from one sample of a study of cytomegalovirus exposure and HLA in healthy donors. Repertoires were generated with immunoSEQ multiplex PCR, while TCRdb's copy carries only in-frame clones and drops some. The sample consists of roughly 150,000 clones, approximately 80% of them appearing once. The material sequenced was PBMCs. The receptor set was obtained from a male donor in good health and CMV-seronegative. The CDR3 runs from the conserved cysteine through the conserved F or W. A D gene is named only where the DNA matches it firmly. Clone size, where shown, is once, few, many, or a class for clones that have expanded.

D	V	size	J	CDR3	DNA
NA	TRBV5-1	NA	TRBJ1-2	CASSVGGDYGYTF	TGCGCCAGCAGCGTGGGGGGGGACTATGGCTACACCTTC
TRBD2	TRBV4-2	NA	TRBJ2-1	CASSLRLAGGGNEQFF	TGTGCCAGCAGCCTACGACTAGCGGGAGGGGGGAATGAGCAGTTCTTC
NA	TRBV30	NA	TRBJ1-2	CAWHLTGANYGYTF	TGTGCCTGGCACCTTACCGGAGCTAACTATGGCTACACCTTC
TRBD2	TRBV5-6	once	TRBJ2-2	CASTWFLAGGANTGELFF	TGTGCCAGCACCTGGTTTCTAGCGGGAGGGGCGAACACCGGGGAGCTGTTTTTT
TRBD1	TRBV4-1	NA	TRBJ1-2	CASSQRGQGDYGYTF	TGCGCCAGCAGCCAAAGGGGACAGGGGGACTATGGCTACACCTTC
TRBD2	TRBV5-6	NA	TRBJ2-5	CATGGYQETQYF	TGTGCCACCGGGGGGTACCAAGAGACCCAGTACTTC
TRBD2	TRBV4-2	NA	TRBJ2-5	CASSQGTSATQYF	TGTGCCAGCAGCCAGGGGACTAGCGCGACCCAGTACTTC
NA	TRBV19	NA	TRBJ2-7	CASSIFREGDYEQYF	TGTGCCAGTAGTATTTTTAGGGAGGGGGACTACGAGCAGTACTTC
TRBD1	TRBV5-1	NA	TRBJ1-4	CASSFNRGGYEKLFF	TGCGCCAGCAGCTTCAACAGGGGAGGTTATGAAAAACTGTTTTTT
TRBD1	TRBV2	NA	TRBJ1-2	CASRGQGSNYGYTF	TGTGCCAGCAGGGGACAGGGGTCTAACTATGGCTACACCTTC
NA	TRBV6-1	few	TRBJ2-2	CASSWSYPTGELFF	TGTGCCAGCAGTTGGAGCTACCCCACCGGGGAGCTGTTTTTT
TRBD1	TRBV2	NA	TRBJ1-5	CASTNRGLSNQPQHF	TGTGCCAGCACAAACAGGGGGCTTAGCAATCAGCCCCAGCATTTT